This T cell receptor beta chain derives from a study of identical twins. Study-wide results and caveats: Reduced insertions were recorded for abundant cord blood beta clonotypes, with no such pattern in memory repertoires. Conclusions came from cross-sectional statistical analysis, not from following the same donors. Out-of-frame TCR alpha sharing in monozygotic twins exceeded recombination model predictions.

This clonotype has a count of ten or more. Its antigen is as yet unknown. This CDR3 spans 13 amino acids. The V and J ends lost 6 bases and 4 bases respectively, with 12 bases between them. TCRdb called the 5' RACE reads again in MiXCR, with one record for every CDR3 protein. This sample has 410,000 or so distinct CDR3 sequences, with around 20% found just once. The TCR sequence derives from a man aged 45-60 years in good health. Sequenced input: naive T cells sorted from blood. This sequence joins TRBV12-3 or TRBV12-4 and TRBJ1-1; weak D call: TRBD1 (5 bases). CDR3 sequence (DNA): TGTGCCAGCAGCCCGGGACTGGGCACTGAAGCTTTCTTT. This translates into CASSPGLGTEAFF.